A selection of T cell receptor beta chains follows, all from one sample in a study of blood T cells in healthy people across ages. TCRdb fed the 5' RACE reads into MiXCR, producing one record per CDR3 protein. Of 870,000 or so distinct CDR3 sequences in the sample, 29% were seen once. The sequencing sample was made of blood. The receptor source for this set is a woman of 80 years or more in good health. Each CDR3 is given with its conserved first and last residue. Each record gives: D gene, clone size, J gene, V gene, CDR3 length, CDR3 protein, CDR3 DNA. D genes are given only for firm matches. Clone sizes are given selectively: once, few, many, or a class where the clone is expanded.

>NA|many|TRBJ2-1|TRBV30|12
CAWSAEDNEQFF
TGTGCCTGGAGTGCGGAAGACAATGAGCAGTTCTTC
>NA|many|TRBJ1-4|TRBV20-1|14
CSARDWTQGGKLFF
TGCAGTGCTAGAGATTGGACGCAGGGCGGAAAACTGTTTTTT
>TRBD1|few|TRBJ1-1|TRBV7-2|14
CASSVQGVKTEAFF
TGTGCCAGCAGCGTTCAGGGGGTTAAGACTGAAGCTTTCTTT
>TRBD1|few|TRBJ1-1|TRBV5-1|14
CASSPGTQGTEAFF
TGCGCCAGCAGCCCGGGGACACAGGGGACTGAAGCTTTCTTT
>TRBD2|NA|TRBJ2-7|TRBV28|15
CASSLGTSGGDEQYF
TGTGCCAGCAGCTTGGGGACTAGCGGGGGCGACGAGCAGTACTTC
>NA|few|TRBJ1-5|TRBV20-1|18
CSARAVGRGLTSNQPQHF
TGCAGTGCTAGAGCCGTCGGCAGGGGCCTAACTAGCAATCAGCCCCAGCATTTT
>NA|many|TRBJ1-5|TRBV7-9|12
CASSFNSQPQHF
TGTGCCAGCAGCTTTAATTCTCAGCCCCAGCATTTT
>NA|many|TRBJ2-1|TRBV9|13
CASSAGPRYEQFF
TGTGCCAGCAGCGCGGGACCGAGGTATGAGCAGTTCTTC
>NA|NA|TRBJ2-5|TRBV5-1|14
CASSLGTGQGTQYF
TGCGCCAGCAGCTTGGGCACAGGGCAAGGGACCCAGTACTTC
>NA|few|TRBJ2-2|TRBV4-1|15
CASSQVTPNTGELFF
TGCGCCAGCAGCCAAGTAACACCTAACACCGGGGAGCTGTTTTTT
>TRBD2|many|TRBJ2-1|TRBV20-1|17
CSARGTSGGHPYNEQFF
TGCAGTGCTAGAGGGACTAGCGGGGGGCACCCCTACAATGAGCAGTTCTTC
>NA|NA|TRBJ2-2|TRBV5-4|15
CASTLGGGDVGELFF
TGTGCCAGCACCCTTGGTGGCGGGGACGTCGGGGAGCTGTTTTTT
>TRBD1|many|TRBJ2-5|TRBV12-3/TRBV12-4|14
CASSEDRGRETQYF
TGTGCCAGCAGTGAGGACAGGGGGCGCGAGACCCAGTACTTC
>TRBD2|once|TRBJ2-1|TRBV7-6|15
CASSPTSGVCNEQFF
TGTGCCAGTAGCCCGACTAGCGGGGTGTGCAATGAGCAGTTCTTC
>TRBD1|many|TRBJ2-1|TRBV12-3/TRBV12-4|12
CASSPGQGRQFF
TGTGCCAGCAGCCCGGGACAGGGGAGGCAGTTCTTC
>TRBD2|many|TRBJ2-1|TRBV12-3/TRBV12-4|17
CASSLALAGGLGNEQFF
TGTGCCAGCAGTTTAGCGCTAGCGGGGGGGTTGGGGAATGAGCAGTTCTTC
>NA|many|TRBJ1-5|TRBV6-2/TRBV6-3|13
CASTLQGNQPQHF
TGTGCCAGCACCCTTCAGGGTAATCAGCCCCAGCATTTT
>NA|NA|TRBJ1-5|TRBV2|13
CASNGDSNQPQHF
TGTGCCAGCAACGGGGACAGCAATCAGCCCCAGCATTTT
>TRBD2|many|TRBJ2-3|TRBV6-2/TRBV6-3|16
CASSSRASGGTDTQYF
TGTGCCAGCAGTTCCCGAGCTAGCGGGGGAACAGATACGCAGTATTTT
>NA|NA|TRBJ2-5|TRBV20-1|12
CSARSTQETQYF
TGCAGTGCTAGGTCAACTCAAGAGACCCAGTACTTC
>NA|many|TRBJ1-6|TRBV7-2|13
CASSFGPNSPLHF
TGTGCCAGCAGCTTCGGACCTAACTCACCCCTCCACTTT
>NA|few|TRBJ2-3|TRBV4-3|12
CASSQGQVPQYF
TGCGCCAGCAGCCAAGGACAGGTTCCGCAGTATTTT
>TRBD2|many|TRBJ2-4|TRBV10-2|15
CASCELAGYSGIQYF
TGCGCCAGCTGTGAACTAGCGGGGTATTCGGGCATTCAGTACTTC
>NA|NA|TRBJ2-3|TRBV2|15
CASSISQARGDTQYF
TGTGCCAGCAGCATTAGCCAAGCCCGCGGAGATACGCAGTATTTT
>NA|NA|TRBJ1-5|TRBV27|10
CATLRAPQHF
TGTGCCACCCTGAGGGCCCCCCAGCATTTT
>NA|NA|TRBJ2-7|TRBV5-1|13
CASSLYTDYEQYF
TGCGCCAGCAGCTTGTATACCGATTACGAGCAGTACTTC
>NA|few|TRBJ1-1|TRBV7-2|15
CASSLGLSMNTEAFF
TGTGCCAGCAGCTTAGGCCTGTCTATGAACACTGAAGCTTTCTTT
>NA|many|TRBJ1-6|TRBV6-5|13
CASKGGINSPLHF
TGTGCCAGCAAGGGAGGGATTAATTCACCCCTCCACTTT